The next 26 T cell receptor beta chains were all read from a single sample in a study of T cell responses to AZD1222 COVID-19 vaccine. The assay was immunoSEQ multiplex PCR, and TCRdb's table has in-frame clones only and misses some. The table has about 110,000 clones, around 82% seen once. The source was peripheral blood, collected on day 0 of AZD1222 vaccination. All receptors come from an adult in good health.

The gene calls are TRBV7-6 and TRBJ2-3; 7 positions agree with TRBD2. This CDR3 spans 16 amino acids. Germline CDR1 SGHVS, CDR2 FNYEAQ. V lost 5 bases to trimming and J lost 2 bases; unmatched junction nucleotides: 10. CDR3 sequence: CASSLRVAGITDTQYF. CDR3 DNA: TGTGCCAGCAGCCTTCGGGTAGCGGGCATCACAGATACGCAGTATTTT.

The CDR3 protein is CASSPDRVLYNEQFF. The CDR3 DNA follows: TGTGCCAGCAGCCCAGACAGGGTTCTCTACAATGAGCAGTTCTTC. The chain has TRBV5-5 and TRBJ2-1, with TRBD1 identical over 7 bases. Germline-derived CDR1 and CDR2 are SGHKS and YYEKEE (reference sequence). J was trimmed by 3 bases and V by 4 bases; bases with no gene match: 7. The CDR3 loop spans 15 amino acids.

The chain joins TRBV5-1 to TRBJ1-2; D possibly corresponds to TRBD1 (6 bases). The CDR3 runs to 14 residues. The V gene's germline CDR1 is SGHRS and CDR2 YFSETQ. Trimming removed 4 bases from V and 4 bases from J, with 14 bases in between. The CDR3: CASSNMTGPYGYTF. CDR3 nucleotide sequence: TGCGCCAGCAGCAACATGACAGGTCCCTATGGCTACACCTTC.

This clone was observed a single time. This chain joins TRBV4-3 and TRBJ1-1, with D unresolved. In germline, CDR1 is LGHNA, CDR2 YSLEER. The germline V and J ends were trimmed by 0 bases and 11 bases, with 13 bases remaining between them. This CDR3 region has 13 residues. Here the CDR3 reads CASSQDLWGSAFF. CDR3 DNA: TGCGCCAGCAGCCAAGATCTTTGGGGATCGGCTTTCTTT.

The rearrangement uses TRBV6-1 and TRBJ2-7, with 7 positions matching TRBD1. This CDR3 has 16 amino acids. V trimming: 6 bases; J trimming: 2 bases; junction bases outside the gene matches: 13. Germline V CDR1 and CDR2: MNHNS, SASEGT. The CDR3 is CASREQGPTHAYEQYF. For the CDR3, the DNA is TGTGCCAGCAGAGAACAGGGGCCTACCCACGCCTACGAGCAGTACTTC.

V gene TRBV6-4 combines with J gene TRBJ2-2; 7 nucleotides match TRBD1. V shed 2 bases and J 0 bases; nucleotides not matched to a gene: 6. Germline lookup yields CDR1 MRHNA and CDR2 SNTAGT. The CDR3 is 17 amino acids. CDR3 in DNA: TGTGCCAGCAGTGACCCCGACAGGGCCGCGAACACCGGGGAGCTGTTTTTT. Encoded protein: CASSDPDRAANTGELFF.

This clone was recorded a few times. The chain has TRBV5-5 and TRBJ1-5, with D hard to call. Trimming pared 4 bases from V and 0 bases from J, leaving 14 bases between. The CDR3 has 16 residues. CDR1 is SGHKS and CDR2 is YYEKEE in the germline V gene (reference sequence). CDR3 nucleotides: TGTGCCAGCAGCCTGACACCGGCCCATAGCAATCAGCCCCAGCATTTT. This codes for CASSLTPAHSNQPQHF. Complete variable domain (other parts from reference TRBV5-5 and TRBJ1-5): DAGVTQSPTHLIKTRGQQVTLRCSPISGHKSVSWYQQVLGQGPQFIFQYYEKEERGRGNFPDRFSARQFPNYSSELNVNALLLGDSALYLCASSLTPAHSNQPQHFGDGTRLSIL.

This clone was picked up one time. The chain carries TRBV4-3 and TRBJ1-5, with D possibly being TRBD1 (5 bases). In germline, CDR1 is LGHNA, CDR2 YSLEER. The CDR3 totals 14 residues. V lost 4 bases and J 5 bases, leaving 12 bases between the germline ends. The CDR3 is CASSLRAEYQPQHF. As DNA, the CDR3 is TGCGCCAGCAGCCTCAGGGCAGAATATCAGCCCCAGCATTTT.

The rearrangement uses TRBV7-2 and TRBJ2-7; 11 bases fit TRBD1. The CDR3 has 15 residues. CDR1 and CDR2 (germline): SGHTA, FQGNSA. V was pared by 6 bases and J by 3 bases, with 7 bases of the junction left unmatched. CDR3 region: CASRAGTGGFYEQYF. CDR3 coding DNA: TGTGCCAGCAGGGCCGGGACAGGGGGATTCTACGAGCAGTACTTC.

V gene TRBV28 combines with J gene TRBJ1-1; no clear D. The germline CDR1 and CDR2 sequences are MDHEN and SYDVKM. CDR3 size: 13 residues. V was cut by 3 bases and J by 4 bases, with 9 bases left in between. The CDR3 sequence is CASSLPGFTEAFF. The CDR3, as DNA: TGTGCCAGCAGTTTGCCGGGATTCACTGAAGCTTTCTTT.

V gene TRBV5-4 combines with J gene TRBJ1-3, with D uncertain. The ends were cut back, 1 base at V and 4 bases at J, with 9 bases in the middle. The CDR3 is made up of 14 amino acids. The V gene's germline CDR1 is SGHNT and CDR2 YYREEE (reference sequence). The CDR3 reads CASSLLGSGNTIYF. The DNA for the CDR3 is TGTGCCAGCAGCTTGTTGGGGTCCGGAAACACCATATATTTT.

This chain uses TRBV10-3 with TRBJ2-5; 8 nucleotides agree with TRBD2. The CDR3 runs to 16 residues. CDR1 is ENHRY, CDR2 SYGVKD, per germline. Trimming at V came to 6 bases and at J to 7 bases, leaving 16 bases not matched to a gene. This CDR3 reads CAISFKPRGGRGTQYF. The CDR3 nucleotides are TGTGCCATCAGCTTTAAACCTCGCGGGGGGAGGGGGACCCAGTACTTC.

The gene calls are TRBV19 and TRBJ1-1; a weak D match, TRBD1 (5 bases). CDR1 is LNHDA and CDR2 is SQIVND in the germline V gene (reference sequence). V lost 8 bases, J lost 1 base, and 14 bases lay in between. The CDR3 consists of 14 residues. CDR3 amino acids: CASFGVTENTEAFF. The CDR3 DNA is TGTGCCAGTTTCGGGGTGACAGAGAACACTGAAGCTTTCTTT. Together with reference TRBV19 and TRBJ1-1, the CDR3 gives the full variable domain: DGGITQSPKYLFRKEGQNVTLSCEQNLNHDAMYWYRQDPGQGLRLIYYSQIVNDFQKGDIAEGYSVSREKKESFPLTVTSAQKNPTAFYLCASFGVTENTEAFFGQGTRLTVV.

This clone occurred once. This chain connects TRBV28 to TRBJ2-3, with D unresolved. CDR3 length: 15 residues. Trimming removed 2 bases at V and 3 bases at J, with 12 bases between. CDR1 MDHEN and CDR2 SYDVKM come from the germline V gene. The CDR3 here is CASSLRARWTDTQYF. CDR3 nucleotides: TGTGCCAGCAGTTTACGGGCCAGGTGGACAGATACGCAGTATTTT.

The chain combines TRBV5-1 with TRBJ2-3, with D hard to call. Trimming stripped 1 base from V and 0 bases from J, with 3 bases between. From germline, CDR1 is SGHRS and CDR2 YFSETQ. The CDR3 consists of 13 residues. In DNA form, the CDR3 reads TGCGCCAGCAGCTTGTCTAGCACAGATACGCAGTATTTT. This sequence encodes CASSLSSTDTQYF. The full variable domain, with the rest looked up from reference TRBV5-1 and TRBJ2-3, is KAGVTQTPRYLIKTRGQQVTLSCSPISGHRSVSWYQQTPGQGLQFLFEYFSETQRNKGNFPGRFSGRQFSNSRSEMNVSTLELGDSALYLCASSLSSTDTQYFGPGTRLTVL.

The gene calls are TRBV7-3 and TRBJ1-1, with TRBD1 matching 10 bases. The CDR3 runs 17 residues. V was pared by 5 bases and J by 2 bases, with 11 bases of the junction left unmatched. Germline V gives CDR1 SGHTA, CDR2 FQGTGA. CDR3 residues: CASSTILDRGGNTEAFF. The CDR3 DNA reads as TGTGCCAGCAGCACTATATTGGACAGGGGGGGCAACACTGAAGCTTTCTTT.

V usage is TRBV6-5 and J usage is TRBJ2-3; unclear D gene. Germline V gene lookup returns CDR1 MNHEY and CDR2 SVGAGI. The length of the CDR3 is 14 residues. The V end lost 5 bases, the J end lost 3 bases, and 12 bases lay between the germline ends. The CDR3 reads CASSQRRGTDTQYF. CDR3 bases: TGTGCCAGCAGTCAGAGAAGAGGAACAGATACGCAGTATTTT.

This clone was recorded at least ten times. The chain carries TRBV15 and TRBJ2-5; D not certain. V gave up 1 base and J gave up 7 bases, with 7 bases separating them. Germline V gene data show CDR1 as LNHNV and CDR2 as YYDKDF (reference sequence). The CDR3 consists of 12 residues. CDR3 nucleotides: TGTGCCACCAGCAGAGCCCTCGGGACCCAGTACTTC. Its protein product is CATSRALGTQYF.

The V call is TRBV6-5, the J call TRBJ2-7, with D unresolved. V lost 1 base to trimming and J lost 3 bases, with 7 bases between them. The CDR3 consists of 13 residues. Germline CDR1 is MNHEY and CDR2 is SVGAGI. CDR3 bases: TGTGCCAGCAGTTACTTTGAAAACTACGAGCAGTACTTC. Translated, it gives CASSYFENYEQYF.

The chain has TRBV28 and TRBJ2-3; D unresolved. CDR1 and CDR2 (germline): MDHEN, SYDVKM. The CDR3 spans 13 residues. V was clipped by 6 bases and J by 2 bases, with 9 bases between them. This chain's CDR3 is CASRGSLTDTQYF. The CDR3 DNA reads TGTGCCAGCAGGGGCAGTCTCACAGATACGCAGTATTTT. Filled out from reference TRBV28 and TRBJ2-3, the complete variable domain reads DVKVTQSSRYLVKRTGEKVFLECVQDMDHENMFWYRQDPGLGLRLIYFSYDVKMKEKGDIPEGYSVSREKKERFSLILESASTNQTSMYLCASRGSLTDTQYFGPGTRLTVL.

The chain has TRBV18 and TRBJ1-1; D is unclear. The CDR3 is 14 amino acids. V was trimmed by 1 base and J by 1 base, leaving 7 bases between them. CDR1 and CDR2 (germline): KGHSH, LQKENI. The CDR3 here is CASSPQHGNTEAFF. The CDR3 region has the DNA TGTGCCAGCTCACCACAGCACGGGAACACTGAAGCTTTCTTT.

This chain joins TRBV6-5 and TRBJ1-1; 8 nucleotides agree with TRBD1. The germline V gene has CDR1 MNHEY and CDR2 SVGAGI. CDR3 length: 14 residues. V gave up 10 bases and J gave up 3 bases; unmatched junction bases: 10. CDR3 coding DNA: TGTGCCACCACTAGACAGGGGCTGGACACTGAAGCTTTCTTT. This encodes CATTRQGLDTEAFF.

CDR3 DNA: TGTGCCAGCAGGAGACAGGGCGCCTACGAGCAGTACTTC. It encodes CASRRQGAYEQYF. V usage is TRBV11-2 and J usage is TRBJ2-7, with 7 bases lining up with TRBD1. CDR3 length: 13 amino acids. The J segment lost 2 bases and the V segment lost 6 bases, leaving 4 bases of the junction unmatched. Germline CDR1 and CDR2: SGHAT and FQNNGV.

The genes are TRBV5-1 and TRBJ1-2, with D tentatively TRBD1 (6 bases). The germline V and J ends were trimmed by 4 bases and 2 bases, with 9 bases remaining between them. The germline CDR1 and CDR2 sequences are SGHRS and YFSETQ. This CDR3 has 13 residues. CDR3: CASSPTGNYGYTF. CDR3 in DNA: TGCGCCAGCAGCCCAACAGGGAACTATGGCTACACCTTC.

The chain links TRBV19 to TRBJ1-5; TRBD1 is a possible D gene (5 bases). V lost 3 bases to trimming and J lost 1 base, with 7 bases between them. This CDR3 region has 14 residues. Germline V lookup: CDR1 LNHDA, CDR2 SQIVND (reference sequence). The CDR3 region is CASSIGGSNQPQHF. The DNA of the CDR3 is TGTGCCAGTAGTATTGGGGGGAGCAATCAGCCCCAGCATTTT.

This chain connects TRBV29-1 to TRBJ2-3; 9 bases are shared with TRBD2. The CDR3 is 14 amino acids. CDR1 and CDR2 (germline): SQVTM, ANQGSEA. Trimming cost V 7 bases and J 2 bases; bases outside gene matches: 7. The DNA for the CDR3 is TGCAGCGGGATAATAGCGGGGGCCACAGATACGCAGTATTTT. The encoded protein is CSGIIAGATDTQYF.